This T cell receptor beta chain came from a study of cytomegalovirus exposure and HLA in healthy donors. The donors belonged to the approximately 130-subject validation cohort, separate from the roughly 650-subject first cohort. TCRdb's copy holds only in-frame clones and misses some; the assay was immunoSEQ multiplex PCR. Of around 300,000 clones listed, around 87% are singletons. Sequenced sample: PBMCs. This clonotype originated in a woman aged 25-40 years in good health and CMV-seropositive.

In nucleotides, the CDR3 is TGCGCCGGGGGACAAGCACCTTACAATGAGCAGTTCTTC. Protein: CAGGQAPYNEQFF. This sequence joins TRBV10-2 and TRBJ2-1; D may be TRBD1 (6 bases). Germline V gene lookup returns CDR1 WSHSY and CDR2 SAAADI. CDR3 length: 13 residues. V lost 11 bases and J 4 bases, leaving 15 bases between the germline ends.